This T cell receptor beta chain appears in the sequencing data of a study of cytomegalovirus exposure and HLA in healthy donors. Study summary: A later analysis reported the 130 or so validation repertoires used the same platform as the approximately 670 first-cohort repertoires. Study-level points and caveats: The majority of TCR sequences were rare, yet some public TCRs appeared in many donors. Cytomegalovirus status, reportedly, was diagnosed with high specificity and sensitivity by the classifier.

The data were produced by immunoSEQ multiplex PCR, yet TCRdb's version contains in-frame clones alone and is incomplete. Of approximately 81,000 clones in the sample, 93% were seen once. This CDR3 has 17 amino acids. The V and J ends lost 0 bases and 6 bases, in that order; junction bases with no gene match: 11. The germline V gene has CDR1 SGHRS and CDR2 YFSETQ. This clone was recorded once. Its target is unknown. Source material: PBMCs. J is TRBJ2-1 and V is TRBV5-1; 8 bases map to TRBD1. The sequence was collected from a man younger than 35 in good health and CMV-seronegative. CDR3 DNA sequence: TGCGCCAGCAGCTTGGCCCCTCTTGGACAGGGAGGCAATGAGCAGTTCTTC. Translation: CASSLAPLGQGGNEQFF.